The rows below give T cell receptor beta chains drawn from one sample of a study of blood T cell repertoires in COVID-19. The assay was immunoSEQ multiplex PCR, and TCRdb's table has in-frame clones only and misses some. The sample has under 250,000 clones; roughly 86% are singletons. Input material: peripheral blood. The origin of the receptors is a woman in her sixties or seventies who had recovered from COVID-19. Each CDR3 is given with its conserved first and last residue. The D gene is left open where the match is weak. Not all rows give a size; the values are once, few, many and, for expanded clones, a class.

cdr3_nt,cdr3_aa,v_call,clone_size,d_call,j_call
TGTGCCAGCAACAGGGGCAGCCAAGAGACCCAGTACTTC,CASNRGSQETQYF,TRBV12-3/TRBV12-4,-,TRBD1,TRBJ2-5
TGTGCCAGCAGTGTGCTCAGGCCGAATGAAAAACTGTTTTTT,CASSVLRPNEKLFF,TRBV2,-,-,TRBJ1-4
TGTGCCAGCAGCCCACGGACAGGGGGTCGGGACGAGCAGTACTTC,CASSPRTGGRDEQYF,TRBV11-3,-,TRBD1,TRBJ2-7
TGTGCCACCCGAAGCGGAACGGGGGGAATCACAGATACGCAGTATTTT,CATRSGTGGITDTQYF,TRBV10-3,-,TRBD2,TRBJ2-3
TGTGCCAGCTCACCGGCGGCCGCCTCCGTCCAAGAGACCCAGTACTTC,CASSPAAASVQETQYF,TRBV18,-,-,TRBJ2-5
TGTGCCAGCACCCCAGGGGGGCTTGGTGAAAAACTGTTTTTT,CASTPGGLGEKLFF,TRBV28,-,TRBD1,TRBJ1-4
TGTGCCAGCAGCTTACCCGACAGATATATGGCTACAACCTTC,CASSLPDRYMATTF,TRBV7-9,-,-,TRBJ1-2
TGTGCCAGCAGTTACACAGACAGGACCGATACGCAGTATTTT,CASSYTDRTDTQYF,TRBV27,-,-,TRBJ2-3
TGTGCCACGGGTGGGCCGGGGATAGGAGAAGATACGCAGTATTTT,CATGGPGIGEDTQYF,TRBV6-5,-,-,TRBJ2-3
TGTGCCAGCAGCCGCCTAGGAAGCGGGGGGGGCGGGCAAGAGACCCAGTACTTC,CASSRLGSGGGGQETQYF,TRBV4-2,-,TRBD2,TRBJ2-5
TGTGCCAGCAGTTACTCTTTTTCGGCTAGCCCGAGGACCGGGGAGCTGTTTTTT,CASSYSFSASPRTGELFF,TRBV6-2/TRBV6-3,-,-,TRBJ2-2
TGCGCCAGCAGCTTGGACGGACTCCACACTGAAGCTTTCTTT,CASSLDGLHTEAFF,TRBV5-1,-,-,TRBJ1-1
TGTGCCAGCAGTTACTTTGGGGACTTGGAGCAGTACTTC,CASSYFGDLEQYF,TRBV6-2/TRBV6-3,-,-,TRBJ2-7
TGCGCCAGCAGCCACGTGGCTTCACCCCTCCACTTT,CASSHVASPLHF,TRBV4-1,-,-,TRBJ1-6
TGTGCCAGCAGTTACTCGCTGGGGCAGGGTGAAAAACTGTTTTTT,CASSYSLGQGEKLFF,TRBV6-5,-,-,TRBJ1-4
TGTGCCATCAGTGACGGGGGCGCGGGAGACGAGCAGTACTTC,CAISDGGAGDEQYF,TRBV10-3,once,-,TRBJ2-7